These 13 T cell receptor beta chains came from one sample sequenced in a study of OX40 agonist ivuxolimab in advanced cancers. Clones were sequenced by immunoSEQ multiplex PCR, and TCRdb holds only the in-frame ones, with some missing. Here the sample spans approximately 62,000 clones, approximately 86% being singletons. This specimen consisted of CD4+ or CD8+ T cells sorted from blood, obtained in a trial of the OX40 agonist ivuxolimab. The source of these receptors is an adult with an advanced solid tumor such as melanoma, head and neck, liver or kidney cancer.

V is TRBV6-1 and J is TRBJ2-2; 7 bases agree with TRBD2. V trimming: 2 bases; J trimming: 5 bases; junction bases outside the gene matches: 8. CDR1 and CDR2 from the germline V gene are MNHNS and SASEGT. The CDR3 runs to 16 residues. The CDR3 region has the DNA TGTGCCAGCAGTGAAATCGTACTAGCGAGTACCGGGGAGCTGTTTTTT. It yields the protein CASSEIVLASTGELFF.

CDR3: CASSLFALFSTTGVGNTIYF. CDR3 nucleotide sequence: TGTGCCAGCAGTTTATTCGCTCTATTCTCTACGACAGGGGTTGGAAACACCATATATTTT. J is TRBJ1-3 and V is TRBV28, with 8 bases fitting TRBD1. The CDR3 is made up of 20 amino acids. Unmatched junction bases numbered 17, after V lost 1 base and J lost 3 bases. Germline values: CDR1 MDHEN, CDR2 SYDVKM.

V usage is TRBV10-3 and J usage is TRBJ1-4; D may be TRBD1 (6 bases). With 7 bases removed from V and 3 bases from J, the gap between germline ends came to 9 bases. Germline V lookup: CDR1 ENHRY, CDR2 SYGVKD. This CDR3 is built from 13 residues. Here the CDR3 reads CAINGGPNEKLFF. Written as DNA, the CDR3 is TGTGCCATCAATGGGGGCCCTAATGAAAAACTGTTTTTT.

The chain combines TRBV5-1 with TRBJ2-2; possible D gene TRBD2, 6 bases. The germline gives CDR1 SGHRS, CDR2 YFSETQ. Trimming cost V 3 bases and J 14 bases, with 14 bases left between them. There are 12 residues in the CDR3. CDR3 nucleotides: TGCGCCAGCAGCTCCCTGGCGGGGCCCCTGTTTTTT. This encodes CASSSLAGPLFF.

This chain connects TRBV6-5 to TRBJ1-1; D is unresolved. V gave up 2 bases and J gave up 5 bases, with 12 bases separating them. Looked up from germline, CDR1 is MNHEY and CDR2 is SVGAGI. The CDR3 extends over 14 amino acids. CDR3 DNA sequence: TGTGCCAGCAGTTACGGTACAGAGAGAACTGAAGCTTTCTTT. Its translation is CASSYGTERTEAFF.

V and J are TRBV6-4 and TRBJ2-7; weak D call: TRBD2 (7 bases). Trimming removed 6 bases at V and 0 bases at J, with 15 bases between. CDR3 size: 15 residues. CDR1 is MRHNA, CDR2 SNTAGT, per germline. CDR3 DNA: TGTGCCAGCAGCCAACAGGGAGGGAGCTCCTACGAGCAGTACTTC. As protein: CASSQQGGSSYEQYF.

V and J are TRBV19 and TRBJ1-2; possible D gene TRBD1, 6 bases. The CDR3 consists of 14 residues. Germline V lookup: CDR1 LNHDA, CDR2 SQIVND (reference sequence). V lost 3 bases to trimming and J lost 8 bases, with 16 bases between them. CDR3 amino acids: CASSIRFRGGGYTF. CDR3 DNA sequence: TGTGCCAGTAGTATCCGTTTCAGGGGTGGCGGCTACACCTTC.

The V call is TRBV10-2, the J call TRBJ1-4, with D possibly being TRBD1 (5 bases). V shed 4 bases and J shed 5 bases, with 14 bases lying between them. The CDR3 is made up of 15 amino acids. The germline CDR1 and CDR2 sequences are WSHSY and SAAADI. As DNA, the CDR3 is TGCGCCAGCAGTGGGAGGGAGTGGGGGAATGAAAAACTGTTTTTT. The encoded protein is CASSGREWGNEKLFF.

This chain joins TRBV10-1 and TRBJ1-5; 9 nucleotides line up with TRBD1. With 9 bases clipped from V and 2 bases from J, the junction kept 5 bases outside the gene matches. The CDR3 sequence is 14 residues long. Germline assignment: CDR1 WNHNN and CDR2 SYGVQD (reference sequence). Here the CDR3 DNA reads TGCGCCAGTTCCCGGGACAGGGGCAATCAGCCCCAGCATTTT. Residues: CASSRDRGNQPQHF.

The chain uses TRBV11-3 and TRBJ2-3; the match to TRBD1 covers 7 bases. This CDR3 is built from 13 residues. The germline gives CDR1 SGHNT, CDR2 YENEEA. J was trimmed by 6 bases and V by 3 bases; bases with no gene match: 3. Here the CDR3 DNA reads TGTGCCAGCAGCTTTGCAGGGGGTGATACGCAGTATTTT. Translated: CASSFAGGDTQYF. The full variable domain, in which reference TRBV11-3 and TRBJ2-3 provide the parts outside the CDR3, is EAGVVQSPRYKIIEKKQPVAFWCNPISGHNTLYWYLQNLGQGPELLIRYENEEAVDDSQLPKDRFSAERLKGVDSTLKIQPAELGDSAVYLCASSFAGGDTQYFGPGTRLTVL.

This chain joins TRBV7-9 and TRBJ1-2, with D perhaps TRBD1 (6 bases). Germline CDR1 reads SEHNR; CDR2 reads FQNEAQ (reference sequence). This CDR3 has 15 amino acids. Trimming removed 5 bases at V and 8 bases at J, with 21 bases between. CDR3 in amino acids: CASSPRGGQIGGYTF. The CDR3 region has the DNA TGTGCCAGCAGCCCAAGGGGGGGCCAGATAGGAGGCTACACCTTC.

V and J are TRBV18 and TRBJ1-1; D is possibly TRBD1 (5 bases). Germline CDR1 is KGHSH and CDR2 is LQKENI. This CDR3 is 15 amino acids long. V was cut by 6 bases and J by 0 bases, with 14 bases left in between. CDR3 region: CASSGAGPMNTEAFF. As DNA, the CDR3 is TGTGCCAGCTCTGGCGCGGGACCGATGAACACTGAAGCTTTCTTT.

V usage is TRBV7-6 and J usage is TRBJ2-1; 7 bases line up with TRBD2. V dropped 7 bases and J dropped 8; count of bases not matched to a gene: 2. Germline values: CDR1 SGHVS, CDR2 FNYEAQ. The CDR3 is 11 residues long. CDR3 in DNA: TGTGCCAGCACCACTAGCGATGAGCAGTTCTTC. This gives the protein CASTTSDEQFF.